The TCR beta chain described here comes from a study of T cells in tuberculosis. Data came from immunoSEQ multiplex PCR; TCRdb stores just in-frame clones and leaves some out. Here the sample spans about 29,000 clones, 85% to 95% being singletons. The germline V gene has CDR1 MGHDK and CDR2 SYGVNS. V lost 1 base and J lost 4, with 7 bases in between. The length of the CDR3 is 14 residues. Sequenced sample: PBMCs. The genes are TRBV25-1 and TRBJ2-2; D is ambiguous. The sequence derives from a donor between 10 and 35 years old with latent tuberculosis or without tuberculosis infection. CDR3 sequence (DNA): TGTGCCAGCAGTGAATCCTTCAGCACCGGGGAGCTGTTTTTT. Its protein product is CASSESFSTGELFF.